This T cell receptor (beta chain) comes out of a study of blood T cell repertoires in COVID-19 (dated by TCRdb to the early 2020s). Study-wide context: Samples from collaborators originated in the United States, Italy and Spain and spanned both the acute and convalescent phases of COVID-19. The material from the prospective study consisted of cDNA or gDNA derived from T cells, B-cell-depleted T cells, or PBMCs. Deeply sampled blood TCRbeta repertoires from subjects exposed to, actively infected with, or recovered from COVID-19 were included in the dataset. The repertoires were made available in a free public database intended to serve as a resource for research on the immune response to SARS-CoV-2. Samples were obtained from the ongoing ImmuneRACE study (first 160 participants) and from over 1,000 subjects provided by 6 global collaborators. Nearly every sample came with metadata listing a de-identified subject ID, COVID-19 status, age in years and sex. Where HLA class I and class II types were available, the types were taken from metadata supplied by the sample provider, not from assay-based typing.

TCRbeta CDR3 regions were amplified from genomic DNA by means of the immunoSEQ Assay, a bias-controlled multiplex PCR. The study's processing was this. The number of nucleated cells in each sample was estimated by amplification of reference gene primers within the assay. To quantify the absolute abundance of each unique TCRbeta CDR3 rearrangement, sequence reads were collapsed and filtered. Productive Simpson clonality was computed per sample as the square root of Simpson's diversity index over productive rearrangements. The immuneACCESS repertoire file appears here via TCRdb, limited to in-frame rearrangements. These files lack a portion of the clones; in checked studies, under half of the deficit traces to unresolved V genes, and the cause of the others is not known. The D gene and trimming were derived from the DNA, and the V and J assignments and clone size from that table. The sample has fewer than 300,000 clones on record, about nine tenths of them singletons. The ten top clones hold 11% of the sample.

To note about this clone: Its specific antigen is unknown. No base qualities exist here, and no much larger clone lies one base off it.

The V end loses 7 bases and the J end loses 0 bases, and a stretch of 9 bases separates them. CDR1 SQVTM and CDR2 ANQGSEA are derived from the germline V gene. The cysteine opens and the phenylalanine closes a CDR3 of 12 amino acids. The kept DNA is CDR3 alone, 36 bases in frame from the first base. Study-level results and caveats: The amount of clinical and demographic metadata varied by source and participant and was provided uncurated.

In Seattle, one collaborating source enrolled patients while the infection was active and tracked those patients longitudinally over the course of disease. The collaborating institutions used their own protocols to collect whole blood in K2EDTA tubes. For TCRbeta analysis, collaborator samples were shipped as frozen whole blood, as isolated PBMCs, or as DNA extracted from either sample type. Here the chain combines TRBV29-1 and TRBJ1-1; a confident D gene designation cannot be given. The sequenced sample consisted of peripheral blood. This TCR derives from a middle-aged man with COVID-19, enrolled during active disease. In nucleotides, the sequence is TGCAGCGCCGTTACACTGAACACTGAAGCTTTCTTT. This gives the protein CSAVTLNTEAFF.